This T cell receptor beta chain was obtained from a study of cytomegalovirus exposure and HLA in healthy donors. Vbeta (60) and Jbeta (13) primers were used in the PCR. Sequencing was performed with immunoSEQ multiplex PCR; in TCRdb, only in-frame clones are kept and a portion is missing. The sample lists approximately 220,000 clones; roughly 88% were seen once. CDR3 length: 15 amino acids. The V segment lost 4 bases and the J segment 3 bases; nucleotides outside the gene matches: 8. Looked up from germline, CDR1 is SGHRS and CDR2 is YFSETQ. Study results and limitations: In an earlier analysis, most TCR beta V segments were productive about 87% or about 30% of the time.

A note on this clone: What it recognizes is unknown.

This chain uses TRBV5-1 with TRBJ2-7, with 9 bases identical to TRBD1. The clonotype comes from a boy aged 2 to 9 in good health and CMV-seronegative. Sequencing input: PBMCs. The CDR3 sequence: CASSVTGTGLYEQYF. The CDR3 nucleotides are TGCGCCAGCAGCGTGACCGGGACAGGGCTCTACGAGCAGTACTTC.